The source of this TCR beta chain is a study of PD-1 blockade in classical Hodgkin lymphoma. Across the whole study: With a 2-week interval, patients received intravenous nivolumab at 3 mg/kg. Findings and caveats of the study: As was reported, newly diagnosed patients showed lower baseline TCR diversity than healthy donors did.

This clone appeared once. As yet, its antigen is unknown. CDR1 and CDR2 (germline): SGHTA, FQGTGA. The J segment lost 6 bases and the V segment lost 3 bases, leaving 6 bases of the junction unmatched. The CDR3 is 14 residues long. Repertoires were generated with immunoSEQ multiplex PCR, while TCRdb's copy carries only in-frame clones and drops some. The repertoire consists of under 70,000 clones, with approximately 90% occurring once and the leading ten covering about 12%. Each patient's relapse followed autologous stem cell transplantation, and brentuximab vedotin exposure varied. The study recorded best responses of complete response, partial response or progressive disease.

Source: peripheral blood mononuclear cells (PBMCs), taken at baseline. This TCR came from a human donor with classical Hodgkin lymphoma. The chain couples TRBV7-3 to TRBJ2-7, with 9 bases identical to TRBD1. The CDR3 region has the DNA TGTGCCAGCAGCTTGACAGGGGGTGTAAGCGAGCAGTACTTC. Encoded protein: CASSLTGGVSEQYF.